This T cell receptor (beta chain) is drawn from a study of T cell changes during pregnancy in multiple sclerosis. Clones were sequenced by immunoSEQ multiplex PCR, and TCRdb holds only the in-frame ones, with some missing. The sample comprises 70,000 to 90,000 clones, about 93% of which are singletons, and 0.9% to 1.2% rests with the top ten. The V end lost 2 bases, the J end lost 5 bases, and 13 bases lay between the germline ends. The germline V gene has CDR1 SGDLS and CDR2 YYNGEE. CDR3 length equals 14 residues. The rearrangement uses TRBV9 and TRBJ2-5; D unresolved. Specimen: peripheral blood, collected in the first trimester of pregnancy. The source of this sequence is a female donor with multiple sclerosis, enrolled in a pregnancy study. CDR3 region: CASSVAEPEETQYF. In nucleotides, the CDR3 is TGTGCCAGCAGCGTCGCTGAGCCGGAGGAGACCCAGTACTTC. The complete variable domain, with remaining parts taken from reference TRBV9 and TRBJ2-5, reads DSGVTQTPKHLITATGQRVTLRCSPRSGDLSVYWYQQSLDQGLQFLIQYYNGEERAKGNILERFSAQQFPDLHSELNLSSLELGDSALYFCASSVAEPEETQYFGPGTRLLVL.